Sequencing of this T cell receptor (beta chain) was carried out in a study of shared clonotypes between healthy human individuals. The method was immunoSEQ multiplex PCR; TCRdb's version includes in-frame clones alone and lacks a portion of them. Seen here are nearly 500,000 clones, around 78% observed once, and the top ten hold 10% to 15%. This clone was observed a single time. The ends were cut back, 5 bases at V and 4 bases at J, with 15 bases in the middle. This CDR3 is built from 15 residues. CDR1 and CDR2 (germline): SGHVS, FQNEAQ. The clonotype originates from a middle-aged woman in good health. Some clones in this sample may be carry-over from other donors' samples. The chain uses TRBV7-8 and TRBJ2-1, with D possibly being TRBD2 (5 bases). Sequenced sample: PBMCs. The CDR3 DNA follows: TGTGCCAGCAGCATTAGCAGAGGGCCGTACAATGAGCAGTTCTTC. Translation: CASSISRGPYNEQFF.